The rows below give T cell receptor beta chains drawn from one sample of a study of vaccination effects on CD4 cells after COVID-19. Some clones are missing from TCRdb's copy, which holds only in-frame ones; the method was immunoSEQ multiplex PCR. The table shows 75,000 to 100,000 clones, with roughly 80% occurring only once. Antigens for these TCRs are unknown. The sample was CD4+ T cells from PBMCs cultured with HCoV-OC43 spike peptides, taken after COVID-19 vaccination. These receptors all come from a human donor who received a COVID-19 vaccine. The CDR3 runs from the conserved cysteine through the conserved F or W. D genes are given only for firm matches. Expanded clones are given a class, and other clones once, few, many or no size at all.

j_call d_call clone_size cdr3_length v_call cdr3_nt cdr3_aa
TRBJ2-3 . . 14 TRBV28 TGTGCCAGCAGTTTAAGGGGACGGTCAGATACGCAGTATTTT CASSLRGRSDTQYF
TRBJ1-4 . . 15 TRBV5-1 TGCGCCAGCAGCTTGGGTATCGCAACTAATGAAAAACTGTTTTTT CASSLGIATNEKLFF
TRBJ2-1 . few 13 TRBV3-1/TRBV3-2 TGTGCCAGCAGACAGGACCTCTACAATGAGCAGTTCTTC CASRQDLYNEQFF
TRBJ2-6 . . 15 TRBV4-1 TGCGCCAGCAGCCAGCTACAGGCCGGGGCCAACGTCCTGACTTTC CASSQLQAGANVLTF
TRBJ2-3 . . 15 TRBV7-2 TGTGCCAGCAGCCTCCAACAGGGTCGCCCAGATACGCAGTATTTT CASSLQQGRPDTQYF
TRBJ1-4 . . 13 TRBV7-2 TGTGCCAGCAGCTTTAGGGCGGGTGAAAAACTGTTTTTT CASSFRAGEKLFF
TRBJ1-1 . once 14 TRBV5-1 TGCGCCAGCAGAGGGTCCAACATGAACACTGAAGCTTTCTTT CASRGSNMNTEAFF
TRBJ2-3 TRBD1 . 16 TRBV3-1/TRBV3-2 TGTGCCAGCAGCTCACGAGGAGGACAGGTCTCGGATACGCAGTATTTT CASSSRGGQVSDTQYF
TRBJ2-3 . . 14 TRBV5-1 TGCGCCAGCAGCGTCCAGGGGAGCACAGATACGCAGTATTTT CASSVQGSTDTQYF
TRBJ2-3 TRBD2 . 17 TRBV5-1 TGCGCCAGCAGCCCCGGGACTAGCGGGGGGGCCATTGGTACGCAGTATTTT CASSPGTSGGAIGTQYF
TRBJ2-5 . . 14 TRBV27 TGTGCCAGCAGTTTAGGGCAGTCGCAAGAGACCCAGTACTTC CASSLGQSQETQYF
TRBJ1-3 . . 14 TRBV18 TGTGCCAGCTCACCACAGGCCTCTGGAAACACCATATATTTT CASSPQASGNTIYF
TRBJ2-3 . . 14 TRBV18 TGTGCCAGCTCACCTTGGGGTATCACAGATACGCAGTATTTT CASSPWGITDTQYF
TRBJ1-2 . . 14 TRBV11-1 TGTGCCAGCAGCGATCGGGACCGCAACTATGGCTACACCTTC CASSDRDRNYGYTF
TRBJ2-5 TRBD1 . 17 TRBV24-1 TGTGCCACCAGTGAAGCCCAGTCCCGGGACAGGCAAGAGACCCAGTACTTC CATSEAQSRDRQETQYF
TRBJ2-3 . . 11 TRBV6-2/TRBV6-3 TGTGCCAGCAGCCCCAGAGATACGCAGTATTTT CASSPRDTQYF
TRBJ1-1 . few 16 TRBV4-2 TGTGCCAGCAGCGCGAAGCTGCTAAGGGGTGGCACTGAAGCTTTCTTT CASSAKLLRGGTEAFF
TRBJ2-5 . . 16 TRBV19 TGTGCCAGTAGTATCGGAAGGGGGGCAGAACAAGAGACCCAGTACTTC CASSIGRGAEQETQYF
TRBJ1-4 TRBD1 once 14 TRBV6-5 TGTGCCAGCAGCCCAGGGGGCGGTTATGAAAAACTGTTTTTT CASSPGGGYEKLFF
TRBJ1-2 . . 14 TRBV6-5 TGTGCCAGCAGTATCTCGGATGACCCCTATGGCTACACCTTC CASSISDDPYGYTF
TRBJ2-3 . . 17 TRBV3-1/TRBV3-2 TGTGCCAGCAGCTCAATGGCACACCCCTATAACACAGATACGCAGTATTTT CASSSMAHPYNTDTQYF